The present T cell receptor (beta chain) was sequenced within a study of T cell repertoires in cytomegalovirus infection (dated by TCRdb to the late 2010s). Study-wide context: Peptide stimulations targeted recently identified HLA-C-restricted CMV epitopes, whose presentation resists viral immunomodulation, together with well-studied HLA-B-restricted epitopes. Donor HLA type was relevant to the analysis, because carriage of CMV infection together with the matching HLA type was indicated by public TCR beta signatures. Beyond this particular receptor, the publication reports: The ex vivo response was dominated by HLA-C-restricted CMV-specific TCR beta clonotypes, which also provided the single most frequent clonotype in two of eight donors. Cumulative frequency of public TCR beta family members discriminated carriers of CMV infection plus the relevant HLA type in this cohort and an independent approximately 360-donor cohort.

V is shortened by 5 bases, J by 8 bases, and the region joining them spans 15 bases. There are 13 amino acids in the CDR3, from cysteine to phenylalanine inclusive. Solely the CDR3 DNA is kept, with 39 bases framed from the first base. The germline V gene provides CDR1 MNHEY and CDR2 SVGEGT. The treatment or condition label, read with the paper, signifies: in vitro stimulation with specific CMV peptide epitopes to enrich CMV-specific T cells. This clonotype was recorded many times. Which antigen it targets is not known. Base qualities are not at hand, and no much larger clone is one base apart. TCRdb shows the sequencer as Illumina HiSeq 1500. The public reads were quality trimmed at Q25 with fastp and then assembled into clones with MiXCR by TCRdb, keeping productive beta chains. Identical CDR3 protein sequences are pooled into one entry, listed with their most common genes and DNA. In all, the sample holds hundreds of thousands of distinct CDR3 sequences, and about two fifths of those were seen once. Just under 45% of the sample is in the top ten clones.

In this chain, TRBV6-2 or TRBV6-3 is recombined with TRBJ1-1; the D gene assignment is ambiguous. This clonotype was obtained from a human donor in good health (CMV status not recorded). Some clones in this sample may be carry-over from other donors' samples. This material consisted of cultured PBMCs, taken from culture after CMV antigen stimulation. CDR3 sequence: CASSPRTGREAFF. In nucleotides, the sequence is TGTGCCAGCAGTCCCCGGACCGGGAGAGAAGCTTTCTTT.